This T cell receptor (beta chain) was recovered during a study of response to subunit inactivated influenza vaccine. Whole-study results and caveats: Researchers suggested that each seasonal influenza vaccination recruits few new T cells.

Losses at the gene ends were 6 bases for V and 4 bases for J; bases not matched to a gene: 13. The germline CDR1 and CDR2 sequences are SGHRS and YFSETQ. CDR3 length: 16 amino acids. This clonotype was detected a few times. Its antigen remains unidentified. TCRdb processed the RT-PCR reads anew with MiXCR; each CDR3 protein has one entry. The sample holds roughly 760,000 distinct CDR3 sequences, around 20% seen once. This material consisted of PBMCs from blood, taken around 5 days after vaccination. The chain employs TRBV5-1 and TRBJ1-1; 9 positions agree with TRBD1. This TCR derives from a man aged 50 or older who received an inactivated influenza vaccine. The CDR3 DNA is TGCGCCAGCACCCCACAGACTATGACAGGGGGCACTGAAGCTTTCTTT. Residues: CASTPQTMTGGTEAFF.